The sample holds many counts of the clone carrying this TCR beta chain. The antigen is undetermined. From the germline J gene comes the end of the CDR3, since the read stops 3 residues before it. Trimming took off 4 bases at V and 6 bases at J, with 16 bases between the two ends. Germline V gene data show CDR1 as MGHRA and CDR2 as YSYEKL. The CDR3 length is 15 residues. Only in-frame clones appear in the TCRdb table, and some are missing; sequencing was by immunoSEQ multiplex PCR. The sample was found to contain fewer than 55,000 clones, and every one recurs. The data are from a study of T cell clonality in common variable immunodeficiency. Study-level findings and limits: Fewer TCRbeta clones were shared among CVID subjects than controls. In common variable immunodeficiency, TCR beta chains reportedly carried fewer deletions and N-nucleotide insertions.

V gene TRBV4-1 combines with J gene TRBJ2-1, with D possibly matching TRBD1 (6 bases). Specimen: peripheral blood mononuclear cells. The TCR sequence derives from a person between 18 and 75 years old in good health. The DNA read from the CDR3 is TGCGCCAGCAGCCGCTTCCAGGGGCTAACCAATGAG. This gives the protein CASSRFQGLTNE. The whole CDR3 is CASSRFQGLTNEQFF.